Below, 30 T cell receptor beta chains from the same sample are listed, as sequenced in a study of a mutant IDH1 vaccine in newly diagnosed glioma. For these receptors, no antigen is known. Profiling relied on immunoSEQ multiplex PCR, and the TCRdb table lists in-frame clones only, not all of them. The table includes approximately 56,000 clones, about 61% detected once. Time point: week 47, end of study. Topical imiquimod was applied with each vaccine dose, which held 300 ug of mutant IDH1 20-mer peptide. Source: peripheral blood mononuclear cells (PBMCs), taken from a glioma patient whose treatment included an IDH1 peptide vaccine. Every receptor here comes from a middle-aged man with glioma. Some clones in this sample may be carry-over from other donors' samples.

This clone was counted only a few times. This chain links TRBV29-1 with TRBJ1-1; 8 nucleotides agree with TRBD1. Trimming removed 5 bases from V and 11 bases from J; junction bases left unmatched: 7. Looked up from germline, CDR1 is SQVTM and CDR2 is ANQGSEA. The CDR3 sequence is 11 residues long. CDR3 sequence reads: CSVSTGAGAFF. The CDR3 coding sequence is TGCAGCGTTTCGACAGGGGCCGGGGCTTTCTTT. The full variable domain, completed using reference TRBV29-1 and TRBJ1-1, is SAVISQKPSRDICQRGTSLTIQCQVDSQVTMMFWYRQQPGQSLTLIATANQGSEATYESGFVIDKFPISRPNLTFSTLTVSNMSPEDSSIYLCSVSTGAGAFFGQGTRLTVV.

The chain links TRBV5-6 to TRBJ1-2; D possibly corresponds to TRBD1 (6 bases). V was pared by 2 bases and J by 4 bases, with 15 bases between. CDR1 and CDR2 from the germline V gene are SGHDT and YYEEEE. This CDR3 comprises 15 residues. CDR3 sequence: CASSLPSRGSYGYTF. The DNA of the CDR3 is TGTGCCAGCAGCTTACCAAGCAGGGGAAGCTATGGCTACACCTTC.

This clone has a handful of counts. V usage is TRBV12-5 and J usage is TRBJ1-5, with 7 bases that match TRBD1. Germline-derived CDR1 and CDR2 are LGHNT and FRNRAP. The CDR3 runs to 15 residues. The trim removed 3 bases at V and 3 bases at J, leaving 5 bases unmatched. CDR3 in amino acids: CASGFGTAINQPQHF. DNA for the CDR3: TGTGCTAGTGGTTTCGGGACAGCAATCAATCAGCCCCAGCATTTT.

In nucleotides, the CDR3 is TGTGCCAGCAGGGGGAGAAGCTACACCTTC. Residues: CASRGRSYTF. The J gene is TRBJ1-2, the V gene TRBV2; the D is unclear. This CDR3 comprises 10 residues. V lost 6 bases, J lost 9 bases, and 8 bases lay in between. Germline CDR1 reads SNHLY; CDR2 reads FYNNEI.

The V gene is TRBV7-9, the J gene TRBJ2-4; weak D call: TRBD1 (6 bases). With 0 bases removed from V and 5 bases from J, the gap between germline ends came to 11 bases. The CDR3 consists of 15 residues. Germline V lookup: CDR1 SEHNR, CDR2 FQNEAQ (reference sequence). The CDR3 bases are TGTGCCAGCAGCTTAGCACAGGGTCAGCAAAACATTCAGTACTTC. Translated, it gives CASSLAQGQQNIQYF.

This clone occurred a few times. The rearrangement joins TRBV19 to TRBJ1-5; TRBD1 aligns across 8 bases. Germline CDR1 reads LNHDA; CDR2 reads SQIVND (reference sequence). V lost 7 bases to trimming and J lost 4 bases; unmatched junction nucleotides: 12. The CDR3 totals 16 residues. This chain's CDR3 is CASKGTGQLPNQPQHF. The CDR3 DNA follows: TGTGCCAGTAAGGGGACAGGCCAACTGCCTAATCAGCCCCAGCATTTT. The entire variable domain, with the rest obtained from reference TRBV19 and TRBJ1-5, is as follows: DGGITQSPKYLFRKEGQNVTLSCEQNLNHDAMYWYRQDPGQGLRLIYYSQIVNDFQKGDIAEGYSVSREKKESFPLTVTSAQKNPTAFYLCASKGTGQLPNQPQHFGDGTRLSIL.

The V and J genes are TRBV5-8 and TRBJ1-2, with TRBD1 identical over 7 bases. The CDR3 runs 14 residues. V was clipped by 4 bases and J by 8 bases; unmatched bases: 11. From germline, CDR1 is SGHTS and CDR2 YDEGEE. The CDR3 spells CASSRKDRTWGYTF. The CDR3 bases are TGTGCCAGCAGCCGAAAGGACAGGACTTGGGGCTACACCTTC.

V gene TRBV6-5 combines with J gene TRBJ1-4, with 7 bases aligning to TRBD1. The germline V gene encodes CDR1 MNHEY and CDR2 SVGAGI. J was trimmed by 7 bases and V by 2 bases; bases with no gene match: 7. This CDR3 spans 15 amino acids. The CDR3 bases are TGTGCCAGCAGTTACGGGTCCGGGACAGTTGAAAAACTGTTTTTT. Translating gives CASSYGSGTVEKLFF.

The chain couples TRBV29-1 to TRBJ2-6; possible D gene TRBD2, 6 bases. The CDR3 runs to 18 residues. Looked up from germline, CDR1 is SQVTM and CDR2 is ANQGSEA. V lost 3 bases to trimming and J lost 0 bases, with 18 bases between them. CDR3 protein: CSVDVGGIHGSGANVLTF. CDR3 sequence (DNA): TGCAGCGTTGACGTTGGAGGGATACACGGCTCTGGGGCCAACGTCCTGACTTTC.

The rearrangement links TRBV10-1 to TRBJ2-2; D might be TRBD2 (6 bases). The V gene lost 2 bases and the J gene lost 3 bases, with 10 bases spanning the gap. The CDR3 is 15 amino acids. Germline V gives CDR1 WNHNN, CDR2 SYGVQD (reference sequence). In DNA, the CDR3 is TGCGCCAGCAGTGAGGGGACTGGTGACACCGGGGAGCTGTTTTTT. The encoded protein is CASSEGTGDTGELFF.

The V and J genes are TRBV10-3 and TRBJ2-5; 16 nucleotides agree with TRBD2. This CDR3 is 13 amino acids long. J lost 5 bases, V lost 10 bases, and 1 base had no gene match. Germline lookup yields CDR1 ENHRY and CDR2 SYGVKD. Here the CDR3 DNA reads TGTGCCACGGGACTAGCGGGGGGGGAGACCCAGTACTTC. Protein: CATGLAGGETQYF.

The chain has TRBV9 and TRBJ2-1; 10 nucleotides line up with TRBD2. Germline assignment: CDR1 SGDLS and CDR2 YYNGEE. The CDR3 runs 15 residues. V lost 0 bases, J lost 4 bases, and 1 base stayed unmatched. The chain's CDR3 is CASSVASGGYNEQFF. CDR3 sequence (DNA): TGTGCCAGCAGCGTAGCTAGCGGGGGTTACAATGAGCAGTTCTTC.

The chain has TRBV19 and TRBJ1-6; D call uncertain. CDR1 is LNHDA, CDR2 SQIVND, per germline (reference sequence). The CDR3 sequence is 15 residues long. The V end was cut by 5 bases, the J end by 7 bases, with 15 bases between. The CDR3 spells CASSSGLSWNSPLHF. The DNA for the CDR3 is TGTGCCAGTAGTTCGGGTCTCTCGTGGAATTCACCCCTCCACTTT.

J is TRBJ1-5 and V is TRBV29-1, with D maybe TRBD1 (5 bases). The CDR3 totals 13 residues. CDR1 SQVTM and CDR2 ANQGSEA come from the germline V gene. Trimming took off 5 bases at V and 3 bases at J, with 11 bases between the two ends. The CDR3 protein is CSVFRGDNQPQHF. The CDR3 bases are TGCAGCGTTTTTCGGGGGGACAATCAGCCCCAGCATTTT.

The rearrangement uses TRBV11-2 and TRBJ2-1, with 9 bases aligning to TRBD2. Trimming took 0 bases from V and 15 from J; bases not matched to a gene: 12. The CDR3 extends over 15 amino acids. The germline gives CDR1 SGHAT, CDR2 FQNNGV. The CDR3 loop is CASSLDRRLAGFLFF. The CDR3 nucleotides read TGTGCCAGCAGCTTAGATCGGAGGCTAGCGGGGTTTTTGTTCTTC.

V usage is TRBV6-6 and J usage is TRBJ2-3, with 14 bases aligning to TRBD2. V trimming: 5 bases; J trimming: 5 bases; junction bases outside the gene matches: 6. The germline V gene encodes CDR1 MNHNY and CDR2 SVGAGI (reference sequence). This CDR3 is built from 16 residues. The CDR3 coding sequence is TGTGCCAGCAGTGCGCTGGGACTAGCGGGGGAAGATACGCAGTATTTT. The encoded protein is CASSALGLAGEDTQYF.

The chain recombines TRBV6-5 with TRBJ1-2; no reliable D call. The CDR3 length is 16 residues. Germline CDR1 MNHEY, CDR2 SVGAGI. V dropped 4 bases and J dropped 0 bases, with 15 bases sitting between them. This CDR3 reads CASSSHPAGPNYGYTF. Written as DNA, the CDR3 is TGTGCCAGCAGTTCCCACCCCGCCGGCCCTAACTATGGCTACACCTTC.

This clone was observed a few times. CDR3 DNA sequence: TGCGCCAGCAGCTTGGGACAGACTACTTGGGACAATGAGCAGTTCTTC. Protein: CASSLGQTTWDNEQFF. This sequence joins TRBV5-1 and TRBJ2-1; D is perhaps TRBD1 or TRBD2 (5 bases each). The CDR3 contains 16 residues. Germline assignment: CDR1 SGHRS and CDR2 YFSETQ. V lost 0 bases and J lost 5, with 15 bases in between. Variable domain in full (rest from reference TRBV5-1 and TRBJ2-1): KAGVTQTPRYLIKTRGQQVTLSCSPISGHRSVSWYQQTPGQGLQFLFEYFSETQRNKGNFPGRFSGRQFSNSRSEMNVSTLELGDSALYLCASSLGQTTWDNEQFFGPGTRLTVL.

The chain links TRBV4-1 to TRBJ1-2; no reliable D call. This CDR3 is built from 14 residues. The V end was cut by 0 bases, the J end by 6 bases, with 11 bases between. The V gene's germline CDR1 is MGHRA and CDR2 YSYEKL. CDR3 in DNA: TGCGCCAGCAGCCAAGATCCCACAACTAATGGCTACACCTTC. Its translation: CASSQDPTTNGYTF.

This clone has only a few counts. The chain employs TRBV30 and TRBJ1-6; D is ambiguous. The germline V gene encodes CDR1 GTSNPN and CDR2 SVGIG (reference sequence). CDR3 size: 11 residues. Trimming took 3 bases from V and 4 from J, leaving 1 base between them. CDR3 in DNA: TGTGCCTGGAGATATAATTCACCCCTCCACTTT. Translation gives CAWRYNSPLHF. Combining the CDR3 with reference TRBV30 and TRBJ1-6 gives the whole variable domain SQTIHQWPATLVQPVGSPLSLECTVEGTSNPNLYWYRQAAGRGLQLLFYSVGIGQISSEVPQNLSASRPQDRQFILSSKKLLLSDSGFYLCAWRYNSPLHFGNGTRLTVT.

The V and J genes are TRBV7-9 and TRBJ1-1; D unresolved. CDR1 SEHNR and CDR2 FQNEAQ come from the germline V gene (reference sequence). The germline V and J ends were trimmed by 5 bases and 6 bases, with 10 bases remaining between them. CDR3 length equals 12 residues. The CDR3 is CASSGRVAEAFF. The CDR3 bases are TGTGCCAGCAGCGGACGGGTAGCTGAAGCTTTCTTT.

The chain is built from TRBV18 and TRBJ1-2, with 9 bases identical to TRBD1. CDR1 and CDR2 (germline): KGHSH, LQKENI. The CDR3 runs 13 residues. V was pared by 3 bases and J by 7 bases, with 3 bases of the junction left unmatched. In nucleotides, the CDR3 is TGTGCCAGCTCACCCGACAGGGGGGCTGGCTACACCTTC. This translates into CASSPDRGAGYTF.

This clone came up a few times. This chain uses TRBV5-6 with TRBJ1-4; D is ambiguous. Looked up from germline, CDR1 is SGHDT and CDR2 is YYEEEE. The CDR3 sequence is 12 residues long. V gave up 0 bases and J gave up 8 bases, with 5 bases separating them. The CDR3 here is CASSLALEKLFF. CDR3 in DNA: TGTGCCAGCAGCTTGGCATTAGAAAAACTGTTTTTT.

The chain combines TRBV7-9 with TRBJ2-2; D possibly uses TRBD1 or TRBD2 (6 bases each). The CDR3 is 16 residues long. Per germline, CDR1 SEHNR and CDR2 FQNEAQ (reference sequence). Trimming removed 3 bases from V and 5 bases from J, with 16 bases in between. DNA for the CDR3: TGTGCCAGCAGCTTCTCTCTGGGGGGCAATACCGGGGAGCTGTTTTTT. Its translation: CASSFSLGGNTGELFF. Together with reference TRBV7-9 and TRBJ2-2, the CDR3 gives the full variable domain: DTGVSQNPRHKITKRGQNVTFRCDPISEHNRLYWYRQTLGQGPEFLTYFQNEAQLEKSRLLSDRFSAERPKGSFSTLEIQRTEQGDSAMYLCASSFSLGGNTGELFFGEGSRLTVL.

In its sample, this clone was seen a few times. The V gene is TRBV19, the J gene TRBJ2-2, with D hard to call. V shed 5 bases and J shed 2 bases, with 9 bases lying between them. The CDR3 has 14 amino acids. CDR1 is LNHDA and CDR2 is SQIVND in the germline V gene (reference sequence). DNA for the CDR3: TGTGCCAGTAGTCCCCTCAGTAACACCGGGGAGCTGTTTTTT. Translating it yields CASSPLSNTGELFF. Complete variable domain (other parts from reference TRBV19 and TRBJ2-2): DGGITQSPKYLFRKEGQNVTLSCEQNLNHDAMYWYRQDPGQGLRLIYYSQIVNDFQKGDIAEGYSVSREKKESFPLTVTSAQKNPTAFYLCASSPLSNTGELFFGEGSRLTVL.

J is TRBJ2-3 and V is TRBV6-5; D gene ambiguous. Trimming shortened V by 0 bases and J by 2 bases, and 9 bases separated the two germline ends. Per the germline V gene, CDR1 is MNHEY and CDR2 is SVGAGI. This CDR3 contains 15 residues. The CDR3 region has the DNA TGTGCCAGCAGTTACTCGTATAGGGTCACAGATACGCAGTATTTT. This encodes CASSYSYRVTDTQYF.

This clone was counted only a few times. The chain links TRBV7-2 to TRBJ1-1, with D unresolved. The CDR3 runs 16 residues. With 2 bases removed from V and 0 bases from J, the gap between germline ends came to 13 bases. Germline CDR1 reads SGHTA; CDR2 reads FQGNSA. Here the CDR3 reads CASSLTVSAVNTEAFF. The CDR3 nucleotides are TGTGCCAGCAGCTTAACCGTTTCGGCAGTGAACACTGAAGCTTTCTTT.

CDR3 nucleotides: TGTGCCAGTAGAGGTGTGGGGACAGGGGGCGACGAGCAGTACTTC. It translates to CASRGVGTGGDEQYF. The chain links TRBV19 to TRBJ2-7; 12 bases match TRBD1. The CDR3 is made up of 15 amino acids. CDR1 and CDR2 from the germline V gene are LNHDA and SQIVND (reference sequence). J gave up 5 bases and V 6 bases, and 8 bases lay outside the gene matches.

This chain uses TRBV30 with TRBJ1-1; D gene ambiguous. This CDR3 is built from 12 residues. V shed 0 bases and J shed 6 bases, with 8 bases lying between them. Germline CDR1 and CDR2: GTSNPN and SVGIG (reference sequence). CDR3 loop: CAWSVPGPEAFF. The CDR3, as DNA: TGTGCCTGGAGTGTACCCGGGCCTGAAGCTTTCTTT.

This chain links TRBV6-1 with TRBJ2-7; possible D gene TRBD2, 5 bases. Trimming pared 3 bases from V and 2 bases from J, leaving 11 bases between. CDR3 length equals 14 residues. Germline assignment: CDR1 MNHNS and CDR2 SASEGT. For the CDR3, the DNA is TGTGCCAGCAGTGAGATTCGGGGAACCTACGAGCAGTACTTC. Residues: CASSEIRGTYEQYF.